The following is a T cell receptor beta chain sequence with its context. The target antigen is unknown. The DNA is left out, because the CDR3 cannot be placed on it with certainty; the CDR3 is given as TCRdb lists it. This specimen comes from a study of shared clonotypes between healthy human individuals. The assay was run at deep level. Clones were sequenced by immunoSEQ multiplex PCR, and TCRdb holds only the in-frame ones, with some missing. The data hold about 2 million clones, with around 95% observed a single time. Free of recent acute infections or vaccinations, the donors were healthy HIV-negative adults. A split of CD4+ cells into CD45RA+ naive and CD45RA-negative memory subsets was performed. The CDR3 is 12 residues long, ends included. Germline CDR1 and CDR2: MNHEY and SVGAGI. Findings and limits, study-wide: It was observed that around 5% of naive CD4 clonotypes were shared across four donors.

J is TRBJ2-5 and V is TRBV6-5; TRBD2 reflects the table's D call only, with no check against the DNA. The receptor was derived from a man aged 18 to 30 in good health. The specimen was naive CD4+ T cells sorted from blood. Subset reported: CD45RA+ positively selected. CDR3 region: CASSSSGETQYF.